This TCR beta chain originates from a study of cytomegalovirus exposure and HLA in healthy donors. Study results and caveats: The study reported that TCR beta sequences accurately predicted HLA-A and HLA-B alleles in most subjects.

The PCR ran on 60 Vbeta and 13 Jbeta primers. Clones were sequenced by immunoSEQ multiplex PCR, and TCRdb holds only the in-frame ones, with some missing. The data show 100,000 to 120,000 clones, over 70% seen once. Remarks on this clone: Its antigen is as yet unknown.

With V trimmed by 5 bases and J by 3 bases, 7 bases remained unmatched. Germline-derived CDR1 and CDR2 are SGHTA and FQGNSA. The CDR3 sequence is 16 residues long. All the people who gave samples were healthy bone marrow donors. Sequenced: PBMCs. The receptor comes from a man in his forties in good health and CMV-seronegative. This chain links TRBV7-2 with TRBJ2-3; 11 bases are shared with TRBD1. Here the CDR3 reads CASSNGQGARTDTQYF. The CDR3 bases are TGTGCCAGCAGCAATGGACAGGGGGCGAGGACAGATACGCAGTATTTT.